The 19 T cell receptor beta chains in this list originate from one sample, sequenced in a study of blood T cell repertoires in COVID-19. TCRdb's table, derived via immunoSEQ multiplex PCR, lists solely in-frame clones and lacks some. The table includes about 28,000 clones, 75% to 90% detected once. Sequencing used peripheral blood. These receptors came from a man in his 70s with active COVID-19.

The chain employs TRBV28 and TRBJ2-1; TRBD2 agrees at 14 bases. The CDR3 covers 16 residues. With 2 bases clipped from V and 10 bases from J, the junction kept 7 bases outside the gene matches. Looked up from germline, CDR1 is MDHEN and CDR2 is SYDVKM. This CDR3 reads CASSLGGTSGGAEQFF. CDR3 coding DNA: TGTGCCAGCAGTTTAGGGGGGACTAGCGGGGGTGCGGAGCAGTTCTTC. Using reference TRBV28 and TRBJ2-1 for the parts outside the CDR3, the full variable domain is DVKVTQSSRYLVKRTGEKVFLECVQDMDHENMFWYRQDPGLGLRLIYFSYDVKMKEKGDIPEGYSVSREKKERFSLILESASTNQTSMYLCASSLGGTSGGAEQFFGPGTRLTVL.

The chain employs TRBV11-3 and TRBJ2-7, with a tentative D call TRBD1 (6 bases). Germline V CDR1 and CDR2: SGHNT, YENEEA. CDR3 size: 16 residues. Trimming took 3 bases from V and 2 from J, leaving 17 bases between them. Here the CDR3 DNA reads TGTGCCAGCAGCTTTGGGACCTGGGACACCCCCTACGAGCAGTACTTC. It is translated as CASSFGTWDTPYEQYF.

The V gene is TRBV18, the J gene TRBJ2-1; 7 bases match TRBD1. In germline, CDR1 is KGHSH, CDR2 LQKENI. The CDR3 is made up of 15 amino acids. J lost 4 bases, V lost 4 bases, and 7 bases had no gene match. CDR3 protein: CASSLSPGQYNEQFF. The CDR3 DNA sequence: TGTGCCAGCTCACTCTCCCCGGGACAGTACAATGAGCAGTTCTTC.

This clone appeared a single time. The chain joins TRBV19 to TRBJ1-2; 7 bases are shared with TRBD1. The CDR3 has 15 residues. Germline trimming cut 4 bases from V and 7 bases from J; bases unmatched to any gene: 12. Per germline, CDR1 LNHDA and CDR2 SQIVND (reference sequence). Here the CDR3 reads CASSTLETGFGGYTF. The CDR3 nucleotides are TGTGCCAGTAGTACCCTCGAGACAGGGTTTGGTGGCTACACCTTC. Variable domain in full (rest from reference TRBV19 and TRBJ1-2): DGGITQSPKYLFRKEGQNVTLSCEQNLNHDAMYWYRQDPGQGLRLIYYSQIVNDFQKGDIAEGYSVSREKKESFPLTVTSAQKNPTAFYLCASSTLETGFGGYTFGSGTRLTVV.

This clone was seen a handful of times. The CDR3 DNA sequence: TGTGCCATCAGTGTTGGGTTAGCTTCCTACAATGAGCAGTTCTTC. It specifies CAISVGLASYNEQFF. The chain recombines TRBV10-3 with TRBJ2-1; the D is unclear. V was trimmed by 4 bases and J by 1 base, leaving 11 bases between them. Germline values: CDR1 ENHRY, CDR2 SYGVKD. The CDR3 length is 15 residues.

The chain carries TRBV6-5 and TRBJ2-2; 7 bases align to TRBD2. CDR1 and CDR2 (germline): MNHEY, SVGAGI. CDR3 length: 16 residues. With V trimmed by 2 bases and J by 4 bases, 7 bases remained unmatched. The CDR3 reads CASSYRAGVTTGELFF. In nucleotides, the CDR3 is TGTGCCAGCAGTTACAGGGCGGGGGTCACCACCGGGGAGCTGTTTTTT.

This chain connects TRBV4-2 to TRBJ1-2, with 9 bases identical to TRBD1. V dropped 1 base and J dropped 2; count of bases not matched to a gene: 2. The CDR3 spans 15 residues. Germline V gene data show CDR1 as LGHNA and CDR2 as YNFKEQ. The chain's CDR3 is CASSQGTGENYGYTF. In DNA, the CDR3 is TGTGCCAGCAGCCAAGGGACAGGGGAGAACTATGGCTACACCTTC.

The CDR3 DNA reads TGTGCCAGCCGCGGACAGGGGCAGGGGGCTGGCGGCTACACCTTC. Its protein product is CASRGQGQGAGGYTF. V gene TRBV27 combines with J gene TRBJ1-2; TRBD1 matches at 9 bases. Unmatched junction bases numbered 15, after V lost 8 bases and J lost 8 bases. The CDR3 contains 15 residues. Germline V gene lookup returns CDR1 MNHEY and CDR2 SMNVEV (reference sequence).

CDR3 bases: TGCGCCAGCAGCCCGGCCAGGGGATCGGACACCGGGGAGCTGTTTTTT. Its translation is CASSPARGSDTGELFF. The rearrangement links TRBV5-1 to TRBJ2-2, with TRBD1 as a possible D gene (6 bases). Germline values: CDR1 SGHRS, CDR2 YFSETQ. V lost 4 bases to trimming and J lost 3 bases, with 16 bases between them. The CDR3 contains 16 residues.

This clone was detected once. The CDR3 is CASSLVQSPDTQYF. The CDR3 nucleotides read TGTGCCAGCAGCTTAGTTCAGTCCCCAGATACGCAGTATTTT. V and J are TRBV7-9 and TRBJ2-3; D gene unclear. Germline lookup yields CDR1 SEHNR and CDR2 FQNEAQ (reference sequence). The CDR3 is 14 amino acids. Trimming cost V 1 base and J 4 bases, with 9 bases left between them.

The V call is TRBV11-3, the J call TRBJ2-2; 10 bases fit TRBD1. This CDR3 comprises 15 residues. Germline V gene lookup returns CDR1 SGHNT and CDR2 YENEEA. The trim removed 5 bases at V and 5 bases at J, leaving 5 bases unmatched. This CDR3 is CASSTGQGNTGELFF. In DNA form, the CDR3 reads TGTGCCAGCAGCACGGGACAGGGGAATACCGGGGAGCTGTTTTTT.

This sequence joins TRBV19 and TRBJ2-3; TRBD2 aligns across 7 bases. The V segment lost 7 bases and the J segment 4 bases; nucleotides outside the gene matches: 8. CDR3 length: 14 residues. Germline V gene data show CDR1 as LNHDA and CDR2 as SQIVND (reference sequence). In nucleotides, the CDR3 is TGTGCCAGTACATACACGGGAGGCGCAGATACGCAGTATTTT. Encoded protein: CASTYTGGADTQYF.

Here the CDR3 reads CASSIMADYNSPLHF. CDR3 in DNA: TGTGCCAGTAGTATAATGGCCGACTATAATTCACCCCTCCACTTT. The chain has TRBV19 and TRBJ1-6; D remains unclear. Germline CDR1 and CDR2: LNHDA and SQIVND (reference sequence). This CDR3 is 15 amino acids long. Trimming took off 2 bases at V and 3 bases at J, with 8 bases between the two ends.

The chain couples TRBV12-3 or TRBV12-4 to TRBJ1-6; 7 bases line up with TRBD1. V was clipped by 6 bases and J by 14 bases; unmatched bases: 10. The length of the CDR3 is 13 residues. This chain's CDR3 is CASSQPGTAALHF. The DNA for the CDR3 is TGTGCCAGCAGCCAGCCCGGGACAGCGGCCCTCCACTTT.

The CDR3: CASSSRDSYEQYF. CDR3 bases: TGTGCCAGCAGTAGCAGGGACAGCTACGAGCAGTACTTC. This chain connects TRBV6-1 to TRBJ2-7; 7 bases map to TRBD1. The length of the CDR3 is 13 residues. Germline CDR1 MNHNS, CDR2 SASEGT. The ends lost 5 bases at V and 3 bases at J; junction bases unmatched: 4.

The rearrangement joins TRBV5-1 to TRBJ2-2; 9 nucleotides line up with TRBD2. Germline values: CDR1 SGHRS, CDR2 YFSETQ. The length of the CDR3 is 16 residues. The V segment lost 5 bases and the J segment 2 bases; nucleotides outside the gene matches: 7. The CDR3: CASRGLAGINTGELFF. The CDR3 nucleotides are TGCGCCAGCAGGGGGCTAGCGGGGATCAACACCGGGGAGCTGTTTTTT.

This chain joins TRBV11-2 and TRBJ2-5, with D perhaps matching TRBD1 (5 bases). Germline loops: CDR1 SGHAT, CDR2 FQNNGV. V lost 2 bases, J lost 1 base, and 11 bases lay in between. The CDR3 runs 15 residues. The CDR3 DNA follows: TGTGCCAGCAGCTTACCAAGGACATTCCAAGAGACCCAGTACTTC. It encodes CASSLPRTFQETQYF.

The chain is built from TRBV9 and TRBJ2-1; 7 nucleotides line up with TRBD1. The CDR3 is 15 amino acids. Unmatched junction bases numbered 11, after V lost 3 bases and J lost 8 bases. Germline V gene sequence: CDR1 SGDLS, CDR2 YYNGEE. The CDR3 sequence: CASSGWTGTYDEQFF. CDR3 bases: TGTGCCAGCAGCGGTTGGACAGGAACGTATGATGAGCAGTTCTTC.

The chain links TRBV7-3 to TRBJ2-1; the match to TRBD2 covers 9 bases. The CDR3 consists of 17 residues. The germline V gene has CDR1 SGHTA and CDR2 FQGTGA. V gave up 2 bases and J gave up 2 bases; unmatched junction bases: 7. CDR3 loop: CASSLSGGTSPYNEQFF. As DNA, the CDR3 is TGTGCCAGCAGCTTATCAGGCGGGACTAGCCCCTACAATGAGCAGTTCTTC.